What follows are 4 T cell receptor beta chains derived from one specimen sequenced in a study of blood T cell repertoires in COVID-19. Only in-frame clones appear in the TCRdb table, and some are missing; sequencing was by immunoSEQ multiplex PCR. The sample contains tens of thousands of clones, around 91% of which appear only once. Sequenced input: peripheral blood. Source of these receptors: a woman aged 60-70 years with COVID-19, enrolled during active disease.

J is TRBJ1-5 and V is TRBV24-1; no clear D gene. Trimming shortened V by 5 bases and J by 2 bases, and 6 bases separated the two germline ends. The CDR3 is 13 residues long. Germline values: CDR1 KGHDR, CDR2 SFDVKD. CDR3 loop: CATSGGGNQPQHF. The CDR3 region has the DNA TGTGCCACCAGTGGGGGAGGCAATCAGCCCCAGCATTTT.

The chain carries TRBV29-1 and TRBJ1-1; D gene unclear. Germline values: CDR1 SQVTM, CDR2 ANQGSEA. Trimming shortened V by 6 bases and J by 7 bases, and 9 bases separated the two germline ends. The CDR3 contains 10 residues. This CDR3 reads CSVQIVEAFF. The CDR3 nucleotides read TGCAGCGTCCAGATCGTTGAAGCTTTCTTT.

This chain uses TRBV24-1 with TRBJ2-1; D gene unclear. This CDR3 comprises 11 residues. Trimming stripped 1 base from V and 8 bases from J, with 2 bases between. Germline lookup yields CDR1 KGHDR and CDR2 SFDVKD. CDR3 sequence (DNA): TGTGCCACCAGTGATTTCGATGAGCAGTTCTTC. Translated, it gives CATSDFDEQFF.

The chain uses TRBV11-2 and TRBJ2-7; D gene ambiguous. Germline lookup yields CDR1 SGHAT and CDR2 FQNNGV. V was shortened by 5 bases and J by 2 bases, with 13 bases between the two germline ends. The CDR3 extends over 14 amino acids. In DNA, the CDR3 is TGTGCCAGCAGCCCAAGTCAGTCACCCTACGAGCAGTACTTC. It specifies CASSPSQSPYEQYF. Looking up the rest from reference TRBV11-2 and TRBJ2-7 gives the full variable domain: EAGVAQSPRYKIIEKRQSVAFWCNPISGHATLYWYQQILGQGPKLLIQFQNNGVVDDSQLPKDRFSAERLKGVDSTLKIQPAKLEDSAVYLCASSPSQSPYEQYFGPGTRLTVT.